The text below deals with one T cell receptor beta chain. This clonotype appeared many times. Its antigen remains unidentified. The record has no base qualities; no much larger clone is one base away. CDR1 is given as LGHNA and CDR2 as YSLEER, both from the germline V gene. The CDR3 measures 14 amino acids from cysteine to phenylalanine. The read is trimmed to its CDR3 DNA, 42 bases read in frame from base 1. V trim: 0 bases; J trim: 5 bases; unmatched bases: 1. The record originates from a study of T cell repertoires in cytomegalovirus infection (dated by TCRdb to the late 2010s). The study in broad terms: Because public TCR beta signatures pointed to carriage of CMV infection together with the matching HLA type, the HLA type of each donor mattered for the analysis.

Results the study describes overall, beyond this receptor: In both this cohort and an independent cohort of a few hundred donors, the cumulative frequency of public TCR beta family members distinguished carriers of CMV infection plus the relevant HLA type. In the ex vivo response, HLA-C-restricted CMV-specific TCR beta clonotypes were dominant, and in two of eight donors the single most frequent clonotype came from this HLA-C-restricted group.

TCRdb lists the instrument as Illumina HiSeq 1500. TCRdb trimmed public reads at Q25 via fastp, called clones via MiXCR and kept in-frame beta chains. Under each unique CDR3 protein, matching rows form one entry showing the most common genes and DNA. Across this sample there are under 200,000 distinct CDR3 sequences, with roughly 9.8% seen only once. About 5% of the sample rests with the top ten. The chain is made from TRBV4-3 and TRBJ2-3; 8 bases in the junction line up with TRBD1. The sequence was obtained from a human donor in good health (CMV status not recorded). Some clones in this sample may be carry-over from other donors' samples. Sample: PBMCs. The nucleotides are TGCGCCAGCAGCCAAGAACAGGGGGGAGATACGCAGTATTTT. This gives the protein CASSQEQGGDTQYF.